The rows below give T cell receptor beta chains drawn from one sample of a study of blood T cell repertoires in COVID-19. TCRdb's table, derived via immunoSEQ multiplex PCR, lists solely in-frame clones and lacks some. The sample records roughly 110,000 clones, more than 80% being singletons. Material: peripheral blood. Source of these receptors: a man aged 40-55 years with active or convalescent COVID-19. Each CDR3 is given with its conserved first and last residue. Each record gives: clone size, D gene, V gene, J gene, CDR3 DNA, CDR3 protein. A D gene is named only where the DNA matches it firmly. Clone sizes are given selectively: once, few, many, or a class where the clone is expanded.

>.|TRBD1|TRBV14|TRBJ1-4
TGTGCCAGCAGCCATGGACCGGGACAGGGGGTGCCTAATGAAAAACTGTTTTTT
CASSHGPGQGVPNEKLFF
>few|.|TRBV18|TRBJ1-2
TGTGCCAGCTCACCCCGAAACGACGGTGGCGGCTATGGCTACACCTTC
CASSPRNDGGGYGYTF
>.|TRBD1|TRBV7-9|TRBJ2-3
TGTGCCAGCAGCTTCCCGGACAGGGGCAGGTGGTATTTT
CASSFPDRGRWYF
>.|.|TRBV10-3|TRBJ2-6
TGTGCCATCAGTCTTCCTGGGGCCAACGTCCTGACTTTC
CAISLPGANVLTF
>.|.|TRBV6-5|TRBJ1-3
TGTGCCAGCAGCCCACTTCAAATCTCTGGAAACACCATATATTTT
CASSPLQISGNTIYF
>.|TRBD1|TRBV2|TRBJ1-2
TGTGCCAGCATATACAGGGGAAACTATGGCTACACCTTC
CASIYRGNYGYTF
>.|.|TRBV27|TRBJ1-2
TGTGCCAGCAGGGAGGGAAACTATGGCTACACCTTC
CASREGNYGYTF
>.|TRBD1|TRBV2|TRBJ1-2
TGTGCCAGCAGTTCGGGACAGGAGAGCTACACCTTC
CASSSGQESYTF
>.|.|TRBV9|TRBJ1-3
TGTGCCAGCAGCGCCGACTTACCTGGAAACACCATATATTTT
CASSADLPGNTIYF
>.|TRBD1|TRBV14|TRBJ1-2
TGTGCCAGCAGCCAAGAGGCGGGACAGGGACTCTATGGCTACACCTTC
CASSQEAGQGLYGYTF
>.|.|TRBV7-9|TRBJ2-6
TGTGCCAGCACCCCTATCGGGAGAGCTTTCTCTGGGGCCAACGTCCTGACTTTC
CASTPIGRAFSGANVLTF
>.|.|TRBV28|TRBJ1-3
TGTGCCAGCAGTTTCATAGTCGGACAGCTCTCTGGAAACACCATATATTTT
CASSFIVGQLSGNTIYF
>.|.|TRBV30|TRBJ2-5
TGTGCCTGGAGTGTCGGCAGGGGAGAGACCCAGTACTTC
CAWSVGRGETQYF
>.|TRBD2|TRBV7-3|TRBJ2-5
TGTGCCAGCAGCTTCGGGAGCGGGGGCCTAGAGACCCAGTACTTC
CASSFGSGGLETQYF
>.|.|TRBV28|TRBJ2-1
TGTGCCAGCAGTCGACCTAGGGACTCCCCATTTTACAATGAGCAGTTCTTC
CASSRPRDSPFYNEQFF
>.|TRBD2|TRBV18|TRBJ2-3
TGTGCCAGCTCTCCCGGACTAGCGGGGTCAGATACGCAGTATTTT
CASSPGLAGSDTQYF